A single sample is the source of the 31 T cell receptor beta chains below, sequenced in a study of CD8+ T cells in alopecia areata. The authors extracted RNA and reverse transcribed it into cDNA as the sequencing template. Sequencing was performed with immunoSEQ multiplex PCR; in TCRdb, only in-frame clones are kept and a portion is missing. The sample lists over 150,000 clones, about 55% occurring once. As to treatment: oral pan-JAK inhibitor, 5-10 mg twice daily. The sample here was CD8+ T cells sorted from blood, taken at week 24, from a patient treated with tofacitinib. These receptors originate from a human donor with alopecia areata.

Concerning this clone: Within the sample, other DNA sequences also encode this same CDR3. The V call is TRBV5-6, the J call TRBJ1-5; D not certain. The CDR3 has 14 amino acids. V dropped 0 bases and J dropped 3 bases, with 7 bases sitting between them. The germline V gene has CDR1 SGHDT and CDR2 YYEEEE. The CDR3 DNA reads as TGTGCCAGCAGCTTGGCGGGGAACAATCAGCCCCAGCATTTT. It translates to CASSLAGNNQPQHF.

There are a few counts of this clone. This chain links TRBV7-3 with TRBJ2-1; 8 bases agree with TRBD2. This CDR3 has 14 amino acids. The V and J ends lost 2 bases and 6 bases, in that order; junction bases with no gene match: 3. Germline-derived CDR1 and CDR2 are SGHTA and FQGTGA. The CDR3 is CASSLGGTSNEQFF. Written as DNA, the CDR3 is TGTGCCAGCAGCTTAGGTGGGACTAGCAATGAGCAGTTCTTC. Looking up the rest from reference TRBV7-3 and TRBJ2-1 gives the full variable domain: GAGVSQTPSNKVTEKGKYVELRCDPISGHTALYWYRQSLGQGPEFLIYFQGTGAADDSGLPNDRFFAVRPEGSVSTLKIQRTERGDSAVYLCASSLGGTSNEQFFGPGTRLTVL.

The chain couples TRBV7-2 to TRBJ1-5; D is ambiguous. Germline lookup yields CDR1 SGHTA and CDR2 FQGNSA. The V end lost 0 bases, the J end lost 4 bases, and 1 base lay between the germline ends. The CDR3 covers 12 residues. The CDR3 nucleotides are TGTGCCAGCAGCTTAGCAAATCAGCCCCAGCATTTT. Its protein is CASSLANQPQHF.

The CDR3 here is CASSSGSPNYGYTF. The CDR3 DNA is TGTGCCAGCAGCTCCGGCAGTCCTAACTATGGCTACACCTTC. The chain combines TRBV6-5 with TRBJ1-2; D is uncertain. The CDR3 runs to 14 residues. The germline V and J ends were trimmed by 6 bases and 0 bases, with 11 bases remaining between them. Germline assignment: CDR1 MNHEY and CDR2 SVGAGI.

This clone has just a few counts. V usage is TRBV10-2 and J usage is TRBJ2-1; 9 nucleotides line up with TRBD1. The CDR3 consists of 13 residues. Germline V CDR1 and CDR2: WSHSY, SAAADI. Trimming cost V 8 bases and J 3 bases; bases outside gene matches: 2. In DNA, the CDR3 is TGCGCCAGCGGACAGGGGAACTACAATGAGCAGTTCTTC. Encoded protein: CASGQGNYNEQFF.

The V and J genes are TRBV7-8 and TRBJ2-7; weak D call: TRBD1 (6 bases). This CDR3 has 14 amino acids. The V end was cut by 0 bases, the J end by 4 bases, with 10 bases between. Per the germline V gene, CDR1 is SGHVS and CDR2 is FQNEAQ. The CDR3 reads CASSLATGGYEQYF. CDR3 coding DNA: TGTGCCAGCAGCTTAGCGACAGGCGGGTACGAGCAGTACTTC. The full variable domain, with the rest looked up from reference TRBV7-8 and TRBJ2-7, is GAGVSQSPRYKVAKRGQDVALRCDPISGHVSLFWYQQALGQGPEFLTYFQNEAQLDKSGLPSDRFFAERPEGSVSTLKIQRTQQEDSAVYLCASSLATGGYEQYFGPGTRLTVT.

This clone was found a few times. This chain uses TRBV7-2 with TRBJ2-3; D possibly uses TRBD1 or TRBD2 (7 bases each). The ends were cut back, 5 bases at V and 3 bases at J, with 15 bases in the middle. Per the germline V gene, CDR1 is SGHTA and CDR2 is FQGNSA. The CDR3 loop spans 15 amino acids. DNA for the CDR3: TGTGCCAGCAGCCCGACAGGGAGGGGGACAGATACGCAGTATTTT. Translating gives CASSPTGRGTDTQYF.

The chain is built from TRBV2 and TRBJ2-3, with TRBD2 matching over 9 bases. V lost 4 bases, J lost 4 bases, and 9 bases stayed unmatched. The CDR3 runs 16 residues. CDR1 is SNHLY and CDR2 is FYNNEI in the germline V gene. CDR3 DNA: TGTGCCAGCAGTGTTGGGCTAGCGGGGTTTGCAGATACGCAGTATTTT. Amino acids: CASSVGLAGFADTQYF.

The chain carries TRBV29-1 and TRBJ2-2; D not certain. The CDR3 length is 13 residues. CDR1 SQVTM and CDR2 ANQGSEA come from the germline V gene. Trimming took 4 bases from V and 0 from J, leaving 6 bases between them. DNA for the CDR3: TGCAGCGTTGCAGACGCGAACACCGGGGAGCTGTTTTTT. This encodes CSVADANTGELFF.

This clone showed up just once. CDR3 DNA sequence: TGTGCCTGGAGAGGGACAGCGGCCGGGGAGCTGTTTTTT. As protein: CAWRGTAAGELFF. The gene calls are TRBV30 and TRBJ2-2; 7 nucleotides match TRBD1. The CDR3 has 13 residues. Germline trimming cut 3 bases from V and 6 bases from J; bases unmatched to any gene: 4. Germline CDR1 reads GTSNPN; CDR2 reads SVGIG (reference sequence). Based on the CDR3 plus reference TRBV30 and TRBJ2-2, the full variable domain is SQTIHQWPATLVQPVGSPLSLECTVEGTSNPNLYWYRQAAGRGLQLLFYSVGIGQISSEVPQNLSASRPQDRQFILSSKKLLLSDSGFYLCAWRGTAAGELFFGEGSRLTVL.

Turning to this clone: Other DNA sequences from this sample encode an identical CDR3 as well. The rearrangement uses TRBV27 and TRBJ1-2; 7 bases align to TRBD1. V shed 4 bases, J shed 5 bases, and the junction held 4 bases outside the gene matches. The CDR3 length is 13 residues. CDR1 MNHEY and CDR2 SMNVEV come from the germline V gene (reference sequence). The CDR3 nucleotides read TGTGCCAGCAGTTCAGGGACAGCTTATGGCTACACCTTC. This encodes CASSSGTAYGYTF.

The CDR3 DNA reads as TGCAGCGCCCCGGGGGAGGGGGCTACTGAAGCTTTCTTT. The encoded protein is CSAPGEGATEAFF. J is TRBJ1-1 and V is TRBV29-1, with 7 positions matching TRBD1. This CDR3 comprises 13 residues. V shed 7 bases and J 5 bases; nucleotides not matched to a gene: 10. Per the germline V gene, CDR1 is SQVTM and CDR2 is ANQGSEA.

A word on this clone: Mismatch with germline at one junction end may stem from a read error. This chain uses TRBV30 with TRBJ2-6; D not certain. Germline V lookup: CDR1 GTSNPN, CDR2 SVGIG (reference sequence). The CDR3 covers 14 residues. CDR3 sequence reads: CAWGVGSGANVLTF. CDR3 DNA sequence: TGTGCCTGGGGTGTAGGCTCTGGGGCCAACGTCCTGACTTTC.

This clone was counted between two and nine times. This sequence joins TRBV13 and TRBJ2-3; possible D gene TRBD1, 6 bases. Germline-derived CDR1 and CDR2 are PRHDT and FYEKMQ (reference sequence). CDR3 size: 12 residues. V lost 3 bases and J 11 bases, leaving 12 bases between the germline ends. CDR3 protein: CASSFQGMEQYF. The CDR3 region has the DNA TGTGCCAGCAGCTTTCAGGGGATGGAGCAGTATTTT.

With regard to this clone: The sample holds other DNA sequences that translate to the same CDR3. The rearrangement uses TRBV7-6 and TRBJ1-5; 11 bases agree with TRBD1. The germline gives CDR1 SGHVS, CDR2 FNYEAQ. The V segment lost 1 base and the J segment 1 base; nucleotides outside the gene matches: 0. The length of the CDR3 is 16 residues. The DNA for the CDR3 is TGTGCCAGCAGCTTAGGGACAGGGGGCAGCAATCAGCCCCAGCATTTT. It specifies CASSLGTGGSNQPQHF.

This clone turned up a few times. V gene TRBV25-1 combines with J gene TRBJ1-4; D uncertain. V lost 3 bases and J 5 bases, leaving 10 bases between the germline ends. The length of the CDR3 is 14 residues. Germline V gene lookup returns CDR1 MGHDK and CDR2 SYGVNS. The CDR3 reads CASSDGVYNEKLFF. In nucleotides, the CDR3 is TGTGCCAGCAGTGATGGGGTTTACAATGAAAAACTGTTTTTT. The entire variable domain, with the rest obtained from reference TRBV25-1 and TRBJ1-4, is as follows: EADIYQTPRYLVIGTGKKITLECSQTMGHDKMYWYQQDPGMELHLIHYSYGVNSTEKGDLSSESTVSRIRTEHFPLTLESARPSHTSQYLCASSDGVYNEKLFFGSGTQLSVL.

The chain carries TRBV13 and TRBJ2-1, with D maybe TRBD2 (6 bases). Looked up from germline, CDR1 is PRHDT and CDR2 is FYEKMQ (reference sequence). The CDR3 has 16 residues. V was cut by 5 bases and J by 7 bases, with 21 bases left in between. DNA of the CDR3: TGTGCCAGCAGCGCGGAGGGCCAGGTATTGCGGAATGAGCAGTTCTTC. Its translation is CASSAEGQVLRNEQFF.

The CDR3 is CASSLRDTNTEAFF. CDR3 DNA sequence: TGTGCCAGCAGTTTGCGGGACACGAACACTGAAGCTTTCTTT. The chain uses TRBV27 and TRBJ1-1, with D maybe TRBD1 (6 bases). Germline CDR1 reads MNHEY; CDR2 reads SMNVEV (reference sequence). Trimming stripped 3 bases from V and 1 base from J, with 9 bases between. This CDR3 has 14 amino acids.

This rearrangement joins TRBV9 to TRBJ2-3, with 9 nucleotides matching TRBD2. This CDR3 is built from 17 residues. The J segment lost 5 bases and the V segment lost 1 base, leaving 11 bases of the junction unmatched. Germline CDR1 is SGDLS and CDR2 is YYNGEE. CDR3: CASSVFPASGEGDTQYF. Written as DNA, the CDR3 is TGTGCCAGCAGCGTATTCCCTGCTAGCGGGGAGGGAGATACGCAGTATTTT.

This clone turned up a few times. The DNA for the CDR3 is TGTGCCAGCAGCTTATCATTAAGAGGGGACACCGGGGAGCTGTTTTTT. It is translated as CASSLSLRGDTGELFF. The chain joins TRBV7-8 to TRBJ2-2; TRBD1 or TRBD2 may be the D gene (5 bases each). This CDR3 contains 16 residues. Germline values: CDR1 SGHVS, CDR2 FQNEAQ. V dropped 2 bases and J dropped 3 bases, with 13 bases sitting between them.

This chain connects TRBV7-2 to TRBJ2-1; possibly TRBD1 or TRBD2 for D (5 bases each). Germline V CDR1 and CDR2: SGHTA, FQGNSA. CDR3 length equals 12 residues. V lost 5 bases and J lost 8, with 10 bases in between. Here the CDR3 reads CASSPWDDEQFF. CDR3 sequence (DNA): TGTGCCAGCAGCCCCTGGGACGATGAGCAGTTCTTC.

The genes are TRBV11-2 and TRBJ2-1; D unclear. Germline lookup yields CDR1 SGHAT and CDR2 FQNNGV. The CDR3 is 13 residues long. Trimming pared 2 bases from V and 8 bases from J, leaving 10 bases between. The CDR3 nucleotides are TGTGCCAGCAGCTTAAGGTCCGGCGATGAGCAGTTCTTC. It is translated as CASSLRSGDEQFF.

This chain uses TRBV13 with TRBJ1-1, with D perhaps TRBD1 (6 bases). This CDR3 is built from 14 residues. CDR1 and CDR2 (germline): PRHDT, FYEKMQ (reference sequence). Trimming removed 5 bases at V and 6 bases at J, with 16 bases between. CDR3 sequence (DNA): TGTGCCAGCAGCCCGACAGGAGAGAGCCCTGAAGCTTTCTTT. It is translated as CASSPTGESPEAFF.

The chain recombines TRBV29-1 with TRBJ2-1, with D unresolved. This CDR3 is 10 amino acids long. Trimming pared 5 bases from V and 4 bases from J, leaving 3 bases between. The V gene's germline CDR1 is SQVTM and CDR2 ANQGSEA. CDR3 in DNA: TGCAGCGTTCATTACAATGAGCAGTTCTTC. It specifies CSVHYNEQFF.

The gene calls are TRBV5-1 and TRBJ2-1, with D unresolved. The CDR3 extends over 12 amino acids. V lost 5 bases and J lost 5, with 8 bases in between. Germline CDR1 SGHRS, CDR2 YFSETQ. As DNA, the CDR3 is TGCGCCAGCAGGTACAGCGACAATGAGCAGTTCTTC. This gives the protein CASRYSDNEQFF.

Here the CDR3 reads CAWSTGTGAYEQYF. The CDR3 DNA is TGTGCCTGGAGCACCGGGACAGGGGCCTACGAGCAGTACTTC. The chain has TRBV30 and TRBJ2-7; TRBD1 aligns across 10 bases. Germline trimming cut 3 bases from V and 2 bases from J; bases unmatched to any gene: 4. The CDR3 runs 14 residues. Germline V gene data show CDR1 as GTSNPN and CDR2 as SVGIG (reference sequence).

The chain employs TRBV29-1 and TRBJ1-2; 12 bases are shared with TRBD1. Unmatched junction bases numbered 6, after V lost 5 bases and J lost 8 bases. This CDR3 contains 13 residues. The germline V gene has CDR1 SQVTM and CDR2 ANQGSEA. In DNA form, the CDR3 reads TGCAGCGTTCCGGGACAGGGGGCCTGGGGCTACACCTTC. Its protein is CSVPGQGAWGYTF.

This clone has just a few counts. V usage is TRBV15 and J usage is TRBJ1-5; no definite D call. Germline assignment: CDR1 LNHNV and CDR2 YYDKDF (reference sequence). The ends were cut back, 4 bases at V and 5 bases at J, with 6 bases in the middle. The CDR3 extends over 12 amino acids. The CDR3 region is CATSIDYQPQHF. In DNA, the CDR3 is TGTGCCACCAGCATTGACTATCAGCCCCAGCATTTT. Variable domain in full (rest from reference TRBV15 and TRBJ1-5): DAMVIQNPRYQVTQFGKPVTLSCSQTLNHNVMYWYQQKSSQAPKLLFHYYDKDFNNEADTPDNFQSRRPNTSFCFLDIRSPGLGDTAMYLCATSIDYQPQHFGDGTRLSIL.

Worth noting for this clone: Other nucleotide sequences in the sample specify the same CDR3. This sequence joins TRBV30 and TRBJ2-3; no definite D call. CDR3 size: 14 residues. The germline gives CDR1 GTSNPN, CDR2 SVGIG (reference sequence). Trimming stripped 4 bases from V and 6 bases from J, with 17 bases between. DNA of the CDR3: TGTGCCTGGAATATGGTCGGACGGACGGATACGCAGTATTTT. This sequence encodes CAWNMVGRTDTQYF.

The chain has TRBV4-3 and TRBJ1-2; the match to TRBD1 covers 7 bases. V shed 2 bases and J 4 bases; nucleotides not matched to a gene: 4. Germline assignment: CDR1 LGHNA and CDR2 YSLEER. This CDR3 region has 14 residues. As DNA, the CDR3 is TGCGCCAGCAGCCAAACGACAGGGTCCTATGGCTACACCTTC. Protein product: CASSQTTGSYGYTF.

In this sample, this clone turned up many times. The chain links TRBV7-8 to TRBJ1-2; D might be TRBD1 (5 bases). The CDR3 runs 15 residues. The V end lost 1 base, the J end lost 5 bases, and 14 bases lay between the germline ends. CDR1 is SGHVS and CDR2 is FQNEAQ in the germline V gene. In nucleotides, the CDR3 is TGTGCCAGCAGCTTAGGGGACCCGGGCGAGTATGGCTACACCTTC. This codes for CASSLGDPGEYGYTF.